A single T cell receptor beta chain is shown here with its context. What it recognizes is unknown. The data are from a study of cytomegalovirus exposure and HLA in healthy donors. Overall study findings and caveats: In most subjects, TCR beta sequences reportedly gave accurate predictions of HLA-A and HLA-B alleles. Rare TCR sequences dominated, though some public TCRs recurred in many donors. A previous analysis found most TCR beta V segments productive roughly 87% or roughly 30% of the time.

Both 60 Vbeta primers and 13 Jbeta primers went into the PCR. Assay used: immunoSEQ multiplex PCR; TCRdb lists only in-frame clones, some missing. Of around 140,000 clones in the sample, roughly four fifths were seen once. Trimming removed 0 bases at V and 4 bases at J, with 14 bases between. This CDR3 is built from 16 residues. Germline values: CDR1 SGHRS, CDR2 YFSETQ. This chain joins TRBV5-1 and TRBJ1-3, with D maybe TRBD1 (5 bases). The receptor comes from a woman in her thirties or forties in good health and CMV-seronegative. The sequencing sample was made of PBMCs. The DNA of the CDR3 is TGCGCCAGCAGCTTGGTTCCGGGACTGGACGGAAACACCATATATTTT. Residues: CASSLVPGLDGNTIYF.